The next 8 T cell receptor beta chains were all read from a single sample in a study of STAT5B mutations in CD4+ large granular lymphocyte leukemia. Assay used: immunoSEQ multiplex PCR; TCRdb lists only in-frame clones, some missing. Of 30,000 to 35,000 clones in the sample, less than 70% were seen once. The material sequenced was CD4+ T cells from blood buffy coats. The source is a human donor in good health.

The V call is TRBV5-4, the J call TRBJ2-5; 7 bases are shared with TRBD2. Germline lookup yields CDR1 SGHNT and CDR2 YYREEE (reference sequence). Trimming cost V 4 bases and J 0 bases; bases outside gene matches: 9. The CDR3 totals 16 residues. DNA of the CDR3: TGTGCCAGCAGCCTAGGGGCGGGGGTGTACCAAGAGACCCAGTACTTC. Amino acids: CASSLGAGVYQETQYF.

This chain joins TRBV18 and TRBJ2-6; D is unresolved. The V and J ends lost 6 bases and 1 base respectively, with 10 bases between them. The CDR3 runs to 15 residues. Germline lookup yields CDR1 KGHSH and CDR2 LQKENI. CDR3 DNA: TGTGCCAGCTCCATATCCGGATCTGGGGCCAACGTCCTGACTTTC. Residues: CASSISGSGANVLTF.

The gene calls are TRBV7-2 and TRBJ2-3; D gene uncertain. The CDR3 covers 14 residues. The V end was cut by 5 bases, the J end by 0 bases, with 9 bases between. Germline loops: CDR1 SGHTA, CDR2 FQGNSA. Here the CDR3 reads CASSPQTSTDTQYF. As DNA, the CDR3 is TGTGCCAGCAGCCCACAGACTAGCACAGATACGCAGTATTTT. Variable domain in full (rest from reference TRBV7-2 and TRBJ2-3): GAGVSQSPSNKVTEKGKDVELRCDPISGHTALYWYRQSLGQGLEFLIYFQGNSAPDKSGLPSDRFSAERTGGSVSTLTIQRTQQEDSAVYLCASSPQTSTDTQYFGPGTRLTVL.

The J gene is TRBJ1-6, the V gene TRBV19; 8 bases are shared with TRBD1. This CDR3 comprises 13 residues. Germline V gene sequence: CDR1 LNHDA, CDR2 SQIVND (reference sequence). J lost 10 bases, V lost 8 bases, and 7 bases had no gene match. CDR3: CASDDRGGSPLHF. For the CDR3, the DNA is TGTGCCAGTGATGACAGGGGTGGCTCACCCCTCCACTTT.

The V gene is TRBV5-1, the J gene TRBJ1-1; D remains unclear. Trimming took 2 bases from V and 0 from J, leaving 8 bases between them. The CDR3 totals 14 residues. CDR1 SGHRS and CDR2 YFSETQ come from the germline V gene. The CDR3 DNA is TGCGCCAGCAGCTTAGAACCTATGAACACTGAAGCTTTCTTT. It codes for CASSLEPMNTEAFF.

J is TRBJ2-4 and V is TRBV7-7, with a tentative D call TRBD2 (6 bases). Germline CDR1 is SSHAT and CDR2 is FNYEAQ (reference sequence). V was cut by 5 bases and J by 7 bases, with 12 bases left in between. This CDR3 has 13 residues. CDR3 sequence: CASSPGRGNIQYF. Here the CDR3 DNA reads TGTGCCAGCAGCCCGGGACGGGGGAACATTCAGTACTTC.

This clone occurred a few times. A junction end diverges from the germline sequence, so it may reflect a read error. The chain joins TRBV2 to TRBJ1-4; D call uncertain. Germline CDR1 SNHLY, CDR2 FYNNEI. This CDR3 spans 11 amino acids. The CDR3 DNA reads as TGTGCGAGCACAGTTGGGGAAAAACTGTTTTTT. This gives the protein CASTVGEKLFF.

V and J are TRBV4-2 and TRBJ2-2; 9 nucleotides align to TRBD2. The CDR3 consists of 17 residues. Per the germline V gene, CDR1 is LGHNA and CDR2 is YNFKEQ. The ends lost 0 bases at V and 5 bases at J; junction bases unmatched: 7. For the CDR3, the DNA is TGTGCCAGCAGCCAAGACCCCAGCGGGGGGAAGACCGGGGAGCTGTTTTTT. Encoded protein: CASSQDPSGGKTGELFF.